This T cell receptor (beta chain) originates from a study of radiotherapy plus CTLA-4 blockade in lung cancer. The CDR3 has 16 residues. CDR1 and CDR2 (germline): SGHNT, YYREEE (reference sequence). Unmatched junction bases numbered 8, after V lost 4 bases and J lost 0 bases. Study-wide results and limits: Radiotherapy plus ipilimumab was followed by expansion in blood of tumor-derived TCR clones. The authors reported that early blood T cell clone dynamics, with interferon-beta, best predicted response.

Using immunoSEQ multiplex PCR, the repertoire was profiled, and TCRdb retains in-frame clones only, with some absent. The sample holds about 30,000 clones, around 80% seen once. As concerns this clone: Its antigen is still unknown.

The sample here was peripheral blood, taken from a patient treated with radiotherapy plus ipilimumab. The chain has TRBV5-4 and TRBJ2-3, with 7 bases aligning to TRBD1. The receptor's source is a human donor with non-small cell lung cancer that progressed on radiotherapy plus ipilimumab. The CDR3 here is CASSRRQGVSTDTQYF. In DNA, the CDR3 is TGTGCCAGCAGCCGTCGACAGGGTGTAAGCACAGATACGCAGTATTTT. Full variable domain (rest looked up from reference TRBV5-4 and TRBJ2-3): ETGVTQSPTHLIKTRGQQVTLRCSSQSGHNTVSWYQQALGQGPQFIFQYYREEENGRGNFPPRFSGLQFPNYSSELNVNALELDDSALYLCASSRRQGVSTDTQYFGPGTRLTVL.